The 5 T cell receptor beta chains below were found in one sample sequenced in a study of blood T cell repertoires in COVID-19. Sequenced by immunoSEQ multiplex PCR; TCRdb stores in-frame clones only, minus some. The data contain 60,000 to 75,000 clones, more than 70% of them seen just once; the ten biggest clones take up roughly 1.5%. Sequencing was carried out using peripheral blood. Receptors were obtained from a human donor in a cohort sampled during active COVID-19.

The rearrangement uses TRBV5-1 and TRBJ2-1; 11 bases agree with TRBD2. CDR3 size: 16 residues. Trimming cost V 4 bases and J 1 base; bases outside gene matches: 4. Germline lookup yields CDR1 SGHRS and CDR2 YFSETQ. The CDR3 coding sequence is TGCGCCAGCAGCCCCAGACTAGCGGGATCCTACAATGAGCAGTTCTTC. Translating it yields CASSPRLAGSYNEQFF.

The chain has TRBV10-1 and TRBJ2-1; D not resolved. Germline loops: CDR1 WNHNN, CDR2 SYGVQD (reference sequence). The CDR3 is 14 amino acids. V lost 5 bases to trimming and J lost 2 bases, with 10 bases between them. Here the CDR3 DNA reads TGCGCCAGCAGTAACATGACTGCCTACAATGAGCAGTTCTTC. Its protein product is CASSNMTAYNEQFF.

The J gene is TRBJ2-1, the V gene TRBV19; D uncertain. The V and J ends lost 5 bases and 0 bases respectively, with 5 bases between them. The CDR3 consists of 13 residues. Germline V gene sequence: CDR1 LNHDA, CDR2 SQIVND (reference sequence). CDR3 DNA sequence: TGTGCCAGTAGTTTCAGCTCCTACAATGAGCAGTTCTTC. Protein product: CASSFSSYNEQFF.

CDR3 nucleotide sequence: TGTGCCAGTAAACAGGGTGGATTTGGGAATGAGCAGTTCTTC. Protein product: CASKQGGFGNEQFF. The chain combines TRBV19 with TRBJ2-1; weak D call: TRBD1 (6 bases). V dropped 7 bases and J dropped 7 bases, with 17 bases sitting between them. Germline V lookup: CDR1 LNHDA, CDR2 SQIVND (reference sequence). This CDR3 comprises 14 residues.

This rearrangement joins TRBV5-8 to TRBJ2-5; maybe TRBD2 (7 bases). The CDR3 is 16 amino acids. V gave up 2 bases and J gave up 4 bases, with 18 bases separating them. Looked up from germline, CDR1 is SGHTS and CDR2 is YDEGEE. The CDR3 reads CASSFDRQGRGETQYF. The CDR3 DNA follows: TGTGCCAGCAGCTTCGACCGCCAGGGGAGGGGAGAGACCCAGTACTTC.